This T cell receptor (beta chain) was observed in a study of T cell responses to AZD1222 COVID-19 vaccine. Study-wide results and caveats: Most donors were white British, females outnumbered males, and clonal diversity was possibly underestimated. Repertoire sampling happened only post peak T cell response.

The data were produced by immunoSEQ multiplex PCR, yet TCRdb's version contains in-frame clones alone and is incomplete. The table has approximately 160,000 clones, 90% to 95% seen once. V dropped 5 bases and J dropped 3 bases, with 19 bases sitting between them. The CDR3 extends over 16 amino acids. Germline CDR1 SGHNT, CDR2 YENEEA. To note about this clone: What it binds is not known.

The sample consisted of peripheral blood, taken on day 0 of AZD1222 vaccination. This chain links TRBV11-3 with TRBJ1-1, with TRBD1 as a possible D gene (5 bases). This receptor was identified in an adult in good health. CDR3 sequence (DNA): TGTGCCAGCAGCCTCCCCCTTGCGGGGCCGGACACTGAAGCTTTCTTT. This sequence encodes CASSLPLAGPDTEAFF.